One and the same sample provided the 28 T cell receptor beta chains below, sequenced in a study of cytomegalovirus exposure and HLA in healthy donors. Primers included in the PCR were 60 Vbeta and 13 Jbeta primers. Using immunoSEQ multiplex PCR, the repertoire was profiled, and TCRdb retains in-frame clones only, with some absent. The sample holds around 100,000 clones, 65% to 75% seen once. Sequencing was performed on PBMCs. All receptors come from a man aged 25 to 40 in good health and CMV-seropositive.

This chain joins TRBV7-9 and TRBJ2-5; D is ambiguous. The CDR3 is made up of 12 amino acids. The V gene lost 4 bases and the J gene lost 5 bases, with 8 bases spanning the gap. Per germline, CDR1 SEHNR and CDR2 FQNEAQ (reference sequence). DNA of the CDR3: TGTGCCAGCAGCTGGTTCGAGGAGACCCAGTACTTC. It yields the protein CASSWFEETQYF. The complete variable domain, with remaining parts taken from reference TRBV7-9 and TRBJ2-5, reads DTGVSQNPRHKITKRGQNVTFRCDPISEHNRLYWYRQTLGQGPEFLTYFQNEAQLEKSRLLSDRFSAERPKGSFSTLEIQRTEQGDSAMYLCASSWFEETQYFGPGTRLLVL.

J is TRBJ1-5 and V is TRBV29-1; D unresolved. The CDR3 covers 13 residues. V was trimmed by 4 bases and J by 7 bases, leaving 14 bases between them. In germline, CDR1 is SQVTM, CDR2 ANQGSEA. The CDR3: CSVVIQSGQPQHF. CDR3 DNA: TGCAGCGTTGTTATACAGAGCGGGCAGCCCCAGCATTTT.

V usage is TRBV5-4 and J usage is TRBJ2-3, with 16 bases identical to TRBD2. The trim removed 4 bases at V and 12 bases at J, leaving 5 bases unmatched. Per the germline V gene, CDR1 is SGHNT and CDR2 is YYREEE (reference sequence). This CDR3 has 14 residues. This CDR3 reads CASSPGTSGGAQYF. In DNA form, the CDR3 reads TGTGCCAGCAGCCCCGGGACTAGCGGGGGGGCCCAGTATTTT.

This rearrangement joins TRBV2 to TRBJ2-7, with TRBD1 matching 7 bases. Germline V lookup: CDR1 SNHLY, CDR2 FYNNEI. V lost 3 bases to trimming and J lost 8 bases; unmatched junction nucleotides: 13. This CDR3 comprises 15 residues. The CDR3: CASSEQTGPNPKQYF. Written as DNA, the CDR3 is TGTGCCAGCAGTGAGCAGACAGGGCCAAATCCCAAGCAGTACTTC.

V usage is TRBV5-1 and J usage is TRBJ1-2; 7 bases fit TRBD1. Trimming at V came to 4 bases and at J to 4 bases, leaving 10 bases not matched to a gene. CDR1 and CDR2 from the germline V gene are SGHRS and YFSETQ. This CDR3 comprises 15 residues. For the CDR3, the DNA is TGCGCCAGCAGCCTGAACCGGGACAGCTTCTATGGCTACACCTTC. Amino acids: CASSLNRDSFYGYTF.

This clone was found a few times. The chain uses TRBV2 and TRBJ1-2; no firm D call. V was trimmed by 6 bases and J by 4 bases, leaving 15 bases between them. The germline gives CDR1 SNHLY, CDR2 FYNNEI. The CDR3 spans 14 residues. The CDR3 protein is CASSANGLSYGYTF. CDR3 sequence (DNA): TGTGCCAGCAGCGCCAACGGGTTATCCTATGGCTACACCTTC.

The chain carries TRBV15 and TRBJ2-3; TRBD2 is a possible D gene (5 bases). The CDR3 runs to 15 residues. The V end lost 0 bases, the J end lost 4 bases, and 11 bases lay between the germline ends. Germline assignment: CDR1 LNHNV and CDR2 YYDKDF (reference sequence). The CDR3 reads CATSRDAQRADTQYF. CDR3 in DNA: TGTGCCACCAGCAGAGATGCCCAGAGGGCAGATACGCAGTATTTT.

This clone appeared once. The J gene is TRBJ1-1, the V gene TRBV6-1, with 9 bases fitting TRBD1. J lost 5 bases, V lost 0 bases, and 7 bases had no gene match. CDR3 size: 16 residues. Germline loops: CDR1 MNHNS, CDR2 SASEGT. The CDR3 loop is CASSEASWDRDTEAFF. CDR3 bases: TGTGCCAGCAGTGAAGCTAGTTGGGACAGGGATACTGAAGCTTTCTTT.

The chain employs TRBV28 and TRBJ2-3; 8 bases are a match to TRBD1. From germline, CDR1 is MDHEN and CDR2 SYDVKM. The CDR3 has 15 amino acids. V was clipped by 3 bases and J by 0 bases; unmatched bases: 2. As DNA, the CDR3 is TGTGCCAGCAGTTTGCGACAGGGGAGCACAGATACGCAGTATTTT. Amino acids: CASSLRQGSTDTQYF. The whole variable domain, filled in from reference TRBV28 and TRBJ2-3, reads DVKVTQSSRYLVKRTGEKVFLECVQDMDHENMFWYRQDPGLGLRLIYFSYDVKMKEKGDIPEGYSVSREKKERFSLILESASTNQTSMYLCASSLRQGSTDTQYFGPGTRLTVL.

The CDR3 loop is CASSQDGAGLWGGTQYF. The CDR3 nucleotides are TGCGCCAGCAGCCAAGATGGAGCAGGTCTTTGGGGAGGGACGCAGTATTTT. The rearrangement uses TRBV4-1 and TRBJ2-3; TRBD2 matches 7 bases. Germline values: CDR1 MGHRA, CDR2 YSYEKL. The ends lost 0 bases at V and 9 bases at J; junction bases unmatched: 15. CDR3 length: 17 residues.

V and J are TRBV21-1 and TRBJ1-2; TRBD1 reflects the table's D call only, with no check against the DNA. TRBV21-1 is shown as a pseudogene. CDR3 size: 14 residues. Written as DNA, the CDR3 is TGTGCCAGCAGCCCTCCGTGCCCCAGGCATGGCTACACCTTC. Residues: CASSPPCPRHGYTF.

The chain links TRBV6-4 to TRBJ2-3, with 9 bases identical to TRBD2. The CDR3 spans 14 residues. V shed 4 bases, J shed 1 base, and the junction held 0 bases outside the gene matches. CDR1 is MRHNA, CDR2 SNTAGT, per germline. The CDR3 sequence: CASSASGGTDTQYF. For the CDR3, the DNA is TGTGCCAGCAGTGCTAGCGGGGGCACAGATACGCAGTATTTT.

The chain joins TRBV5-6 to TRBJ1-5, with 8 bases that match TRBD1. Germline V gene data show CDR1 as SGHDT and CDR2 as YYEEEE. The CDR3 loop spans 15 amino acids. Trimming took 4 bases from V and 2 from J; bases not matched to a gene: 5. The CDR3 DNA reads TGTGCCAGCAGCCTCATGGGACAGGGCAATCAGCCCCAGCATTTT. This sequence encodes CASSLMGQGNQPQHF. The whole variable domain, remainder taken from reference TRBV5-6 and TRBJ1-5, is DAGVTQSPTHLIKTRGQQVTLRCSPKSGHDTVSWYQQALGQGPQFIFQYYEEEERQRGNFPDRFSGHQFPNYSSELNVNALLLGDSALYLCASSLMGQGNQPQHFGDGTRLSIL.

The CDR3 nucleotides read TGTGCCAGTAGTACATCCCTAGCGGGGGGGCAAGAGCAGTTCTTC. Its translation is CASSTSLAGGQEQFF. The chain is built from TRBV19 and TRBJ2-1, with 12 bases fitting TRBD2. The trim removed 4 bases at V and 10 bases at J, leaving 8 bases unmatched. Per the germline V gene, CDR1 is LNHDA and CDR2 is SQIVND (reference sequence). This CDR3 contains 15 residues.

The V call is TRBV7-6, the J call TRBJ1-1; the D is unclear. Germline values: CDR1 SGHVS, CDR2 FNYEAQ. This CDR3 region has 14 residues. V shed 2 bases and J shed 1 base, with 8 bases lying between them. CDR3: CASSLRRSNTEAFF. For the CDR3, the DNA is TGTGCCAGCAGCTTACGGCGGTCGAACACTGAAGCTTTCTTT.

The chain is built from TRBV4-3 and TRBJ2-2; TRBD2 matches 10 bases. From germline, CDR1 is LGHNA and CDR2 YSLEER. The CDR3 runs to 18 residues. V lost 0 bases to trimming and J lost 3 bases; unmatched junction nucleotides: 7. CDR3 protein: CASSQESSGGAYTGELFF. The CDR3 region has the DNA TGCGCCAGCAGCCAAGAATCCAGCGGGGGGGCTTACACCGGGGAGCTGTTTTTT.

The chain links TRBV7-3 to TRBJ2-7, with TRBD2 as a possible D gene (6 bases). Trimming took off 5 bases at V and 3 bases at J, with 17 bases between the two ends. The CDR3 has 15 amino acids. The germline CDR1 and CDR2 sequences are SGHTA and FQGTGA. This CDR3 is CASSPQASALYEQYF. CDR3 DNA: TGTGCCAGCAGCCCTCAGGCTAGCGCGCTCTACGAGCAGTACTTC.

The chain links TRBV28 to TRBJ1-2, with D possibly matching TRBD1 (6 bases). In germline, CDR1 is MDHEN, CDR2 SYDVKM. The CDR3 sequence is 14 residues long. V was clipped by 7 bases and J by 3 bases, with 15 bases between them. Here the CDR3 reads CASTVTGHYYGYTF. In nucleotides, the CDR3 is TGTGCCAGCACAGTTACGGGACACTACTATGGCTACACCTTC.

The V gene is TRBV6-1, the J gene TRBJ2-7, with TRBD1 as a possible D gene (6 bases). CDR1 and CDR2 from the germline V gene are MNHNS and SASEGT. With 5 bases removed from V and 3 bases from J, the gap between germline ends came to 14 bases. This CDR3 region has 14 residues. For the CDR3, the DNA is TGTGCCAGCAGTACCACAGGGATGGGCTACGAGCAGTACTTC. It encodes CASSTTGMGYEQYF.

The rearrangement uses TRBV30 and TRBJ2-1, with TRBD1 matching over 9 bases. CDR3 size: 15 residues. V trimming: 0 bases; J trimming: 6 bases; junction bases outside the gene matches: 6. Germline values: CDR1 GTSNPN, CDR2 SVGIG (reference sequence). Written as DNA, the CDR3 is TGTGCCTGGAGTGTACGGGACAGGGCCGGCAATGAGCAGTTCTTC. It codes for CAWSVRDRAGNEQFF.

The chain links TRBV12-2 to TRBJ1-2; the D call in the table, TRBD1, was not verified against the DNA. TRBV12-2 is reported as a pseudogene. CDR3 length: 17 residues. The CDR3 nucleotides are TGTGCAAGTCGCTTACGGGACAGGGGCGTTTGTAACTATGGCTACCCCTTC. It translates to CASRLRDRGVCNYGYPF.

CDR3 nucleotides: TGTGCCAGCAGTTCGCCGACTAGCGGGGGGTTAAGGGAGCAGTTCTTC. It is translated as CASSSPTSGGLREQFF. The V gene is TRBV25-1, the J gene TRBJ2-1, with TRBD2 matching 13 bases. Germline CDR1 is MGHDK and CDR2 is SYGVNS. V shed 5 bases, J shed 10 bases, and the junction held 11 bases outside the gene matches. The CDR3 contains 16 residues.

The chain couples TRBV27 to TRBJ2-7, with TRBD1 identical over 10 bases. The CDR3 sequence is 20 residues long. Germline values: CDR1 MNHEY, CDR2 SMNVEV (reference sequence). The junction had 18 bases not matched to a gene; V was cut back by 2 bases and J by 2 bases. CDR3: CASSLNPRDRGLSSTYEQYF. The CDR3 DNA sequence: TGTGCCAGCAGTTTAAATCCCCGGGACAGGGGTCTATCTAGCACCTACGAGCAGTACTTC.

This clone was detected once. V and J are TRBV5-1 and TRBJ2-1; 8 bases fit TRBD2. Germline-derived CDR1 and CDR2 are SGHRS and YFSETQ. The CDR3 runs to 13 residues. Trimming at V came to 5 bases and at J to 5 bases, leaving 3 bases not matched to a gene. CDR3 DNA sequence: TGCGCCAGCAGAGCGGGGGATAACAATGAGCAGTTCTTC. This gives the protein CASRAGDNNEQFF.

The chain has TRBV9 and TRBJ2-5; the D gene is possibly TRBD2 (7 bases). V gave up 0 bases and J gave up 11 bases, with 17 bases separating them. This CDR3 is 14 amino acids long. CDR1 and CDR2 (germline): SGDLS, YYNGEE. CDR3: CASSVAGGPGEQYF. The CDR3 coding sequence is TGTGCCAGCAGCGTAGCGGGGGGCCCGGGAGAGCAGTACTTC.

V gene TRBV28 combines with J gene TRBJ1-2; tentative D call: TRBD1 (6 bases). Germline CDR1 and CDR2: MDHEN and SYDVKM. This CDR3 has 13 amino acids. V was trimmed by 2 bases and J by 6 bases, leaving 10 bases between them. The DNA for the CDR3 is TGTGCCAGCAGTTTAGGGTCAGGGGATGGCTACACCTTC. Its translation: CASSLGSGDGYTF.

In this sample, this clone turned up a few times. The V call is TRBV19, the J call TRBJ2-1; the match to TRBD2 covers 8 bases. V was pared by 3 bases and J by 10 bases, with 5 bases of the junction left unmatched. CDR3 length: 13 amino acids. Germline CDR1 and CDR2: LNHDA and SQIVND (reference sequence). The CDR3 loop is CASSMPVAGEQFF. The CDR3 DNA sequence: TGTGCCAGTAGTATGCCTGTAGCGGGAGAGCAGTTCTTC.

The chain couples TRBV2 to TRBJ2-3; D remains ambiguous. There are 11 residues in the CDR3. CDR1 SNHLY and CDR2 FYNNEI come from the germline V gene. Trimming stripped 6 bases from V and 4 bases from J, with 5 bases between. The CDR3 loop is CASRRADTQYF. Written as DNA, the CDR3 is TGTGCCAGCAGACGGGCAGATACGCAGTATTTT.